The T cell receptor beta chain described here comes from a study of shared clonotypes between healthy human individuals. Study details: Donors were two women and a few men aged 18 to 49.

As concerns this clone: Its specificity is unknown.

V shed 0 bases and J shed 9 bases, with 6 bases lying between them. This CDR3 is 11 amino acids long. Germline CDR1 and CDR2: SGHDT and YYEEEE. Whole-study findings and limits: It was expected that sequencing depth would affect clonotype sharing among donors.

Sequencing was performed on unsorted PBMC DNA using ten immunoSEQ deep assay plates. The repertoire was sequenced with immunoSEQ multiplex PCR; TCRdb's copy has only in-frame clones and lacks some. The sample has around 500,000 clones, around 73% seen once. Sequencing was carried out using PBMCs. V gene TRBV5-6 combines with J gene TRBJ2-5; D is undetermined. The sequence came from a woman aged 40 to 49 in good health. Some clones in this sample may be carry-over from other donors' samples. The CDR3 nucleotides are TGTGCCAGCAGCTTGGGTCCGGCCCAGTACTTC. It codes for CASSLGPAQYF. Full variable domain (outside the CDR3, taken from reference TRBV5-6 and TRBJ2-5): DAGVTQSPTHLIKTRGQQVTLRCSPKSGHDTVSWYQQALGQGPQFIFQYYEEEERQRGNFPDRFSGHQFPNYSSELNVNALLLGDSALYLCASSLGPAQYFGPGTRLLVL.